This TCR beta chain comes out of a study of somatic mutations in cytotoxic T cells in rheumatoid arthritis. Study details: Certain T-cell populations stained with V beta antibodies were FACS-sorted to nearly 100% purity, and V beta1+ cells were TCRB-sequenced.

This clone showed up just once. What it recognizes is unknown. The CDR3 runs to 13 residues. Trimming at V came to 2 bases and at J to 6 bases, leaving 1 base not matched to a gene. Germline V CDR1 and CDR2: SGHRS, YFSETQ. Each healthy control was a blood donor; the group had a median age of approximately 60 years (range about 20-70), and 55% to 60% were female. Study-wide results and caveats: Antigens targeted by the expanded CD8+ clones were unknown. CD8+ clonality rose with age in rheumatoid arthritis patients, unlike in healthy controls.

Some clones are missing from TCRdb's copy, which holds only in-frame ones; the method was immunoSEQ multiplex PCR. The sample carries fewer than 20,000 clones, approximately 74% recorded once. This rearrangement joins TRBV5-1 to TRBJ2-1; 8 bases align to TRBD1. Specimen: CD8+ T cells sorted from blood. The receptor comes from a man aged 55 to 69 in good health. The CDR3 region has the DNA TGCGCCAGCAGCTTCGGACAGGGCAATGAGCAGTTCTTC. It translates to CASSFGQGNEQFF.